This T cell receptor (beta chain) was profiled in a study of OX40 agonist ivuxolimab in advanced cancers. The repertoire was sequenced with immunoSEQ multiplex PCR; TCRdb's copy has only in-frame clones and lacks some. The data contain 72,000 or so clones, roughly 80% of them singletons. Trimming left V 5 bases short and J 4 bases short, with 10 bases between. Germline values: CDR1 SEHNR, CDR2 FQNEAQ (reference sequence). The CDR3 consists of 13 residues. The chain carries TRBV7-9 and TRBJ2-3; D may be TRBD1 (6 bases). The sequence was collected from an adult with an advanced solid tumor such as melanoma, head and neck, liver or kidney cancer. The specimen was CD4+ or CD8+ T cells sorted from blood, collected in a trial of the OX40 agonist ivuxolimab. CDR3 region: CASSNRAADTQYF. The CDR3 region has the DNA TGTGCCAGCAGCAACAGGGCGGCAGATACGCAGTATTTT.